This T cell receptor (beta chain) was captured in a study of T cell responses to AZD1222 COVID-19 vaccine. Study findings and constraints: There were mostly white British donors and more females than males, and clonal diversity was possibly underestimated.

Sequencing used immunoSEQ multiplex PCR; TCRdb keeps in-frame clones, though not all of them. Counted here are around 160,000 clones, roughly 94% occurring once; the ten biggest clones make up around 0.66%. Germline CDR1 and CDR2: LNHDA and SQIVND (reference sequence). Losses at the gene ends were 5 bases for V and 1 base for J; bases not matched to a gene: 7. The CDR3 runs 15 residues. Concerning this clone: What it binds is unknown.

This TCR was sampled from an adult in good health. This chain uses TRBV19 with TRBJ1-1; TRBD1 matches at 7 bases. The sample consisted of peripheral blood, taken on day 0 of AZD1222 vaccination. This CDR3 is CASSSTGTPNTEAFF. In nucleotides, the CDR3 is TGTGCCAGTAGTTCGACAGGGACTCCGAACACTGAAGCTTTCTTT. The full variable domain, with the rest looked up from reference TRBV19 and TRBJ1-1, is DGGITQSPKYLFRKEGQNVTLSCEQNLNHDAMYWYRQDPGQGLRLIYYSQIVNDFQKGDIAEGYSVSREKKESFPLTVTSAQKNPTAFYLCASSSTGTPNTEAFFGQGTRLTVV.